The 4 T cell receptor beta chains below were found in one sample sequenced in a study of blood T cell repertoires in COVID-19. Some clones are missing from TCRdb's copy, which holds only in-frame ones; the method was immunoSEQ multiplex PCR. The sample has over 300,000 clones, 89% seen once; the top ten hold about 9.9%. The sample consisted of PBMCs or T cells enriched from blood (not recorded which). All receptors come from a woman between 40 and 55 years old who had recovered from COVID-19.

The rearrangement links TRBV11-3 to TRBJ2-2; 10 bases fit TRBD1. The CDR3 runs to 15 residues. Unmatched junction bases numbered 5, after V lost 5 bases and J lost 5 bases. Germline loops: CDR1 SGHNT, CDR2 YENEEA. CDR3 coding DNA: TGTGCCAGCAGCCCCCGGACAGGGGGGACCGGGGAGCTGTTTTTT. It translates to CASSPRTGGTGELFF.

The chain is built from TRBV21-1 and TRBJ1-5; the table's D call, TRBD1, was not checked against the DNA. TRBV21-1 is flagged as a pseudogene. CDR3 length equals 14 residues. The CDR3 protein is CASSPKGKSQPQHF. The CDR3 DNA is TGTGCCAGCAGCCCAAAGGGGAAAAGTCAGCCCCAGCATTTT.

The rearrangement links TRBV11-2 to TRBJ1-5; no clear D gene. The CDR3 totals 14 residues. V was clipped by 5 bases and J by 6 bases, with 14 bases between them. Germline CDR1 is SGHAT and CDR2 is FQNNGV. The CDR3 protein is CASSISPGSQPQHF. The CDR3 nucleotides read TGTGCCAGCAGCATCTCGCCGGGAAGTCAGCCCCAGCATTTT.

CDR3 protein: CASSFRSGAGADTQYF. Here the CDR3 DNA reads TGTGCCAGCAGTTTCCGGTCCGGAGCGGGAGCTGATACGCAGTATTTT. The chain recombines TRBV6-5 with TRBJ2-3; 8 bases map to TRBD2. CDR1 is MNHEY, CDR2 SVGAGI, per germline. The junction had 12 bases not matched to a gene; V was cut back by 4 bases and J by 6 bases. The CDR3 extends over 16 amino acids.